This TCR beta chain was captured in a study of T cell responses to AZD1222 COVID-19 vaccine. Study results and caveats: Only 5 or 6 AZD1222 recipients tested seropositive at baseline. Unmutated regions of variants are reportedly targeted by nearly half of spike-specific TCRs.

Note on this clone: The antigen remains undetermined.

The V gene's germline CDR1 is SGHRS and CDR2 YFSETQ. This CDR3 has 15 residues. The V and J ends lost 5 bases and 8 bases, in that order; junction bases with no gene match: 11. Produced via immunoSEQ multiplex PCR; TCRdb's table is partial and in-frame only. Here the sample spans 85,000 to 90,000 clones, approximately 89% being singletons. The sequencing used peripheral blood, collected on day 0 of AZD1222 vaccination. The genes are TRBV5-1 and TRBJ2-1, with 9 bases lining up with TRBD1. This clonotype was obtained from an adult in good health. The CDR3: CASSPQHRGQDEQFF. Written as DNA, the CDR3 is TGCGCCAGCAGTCCCCAACACAGGGGGCAAGATGAGCAGTTCTTC.